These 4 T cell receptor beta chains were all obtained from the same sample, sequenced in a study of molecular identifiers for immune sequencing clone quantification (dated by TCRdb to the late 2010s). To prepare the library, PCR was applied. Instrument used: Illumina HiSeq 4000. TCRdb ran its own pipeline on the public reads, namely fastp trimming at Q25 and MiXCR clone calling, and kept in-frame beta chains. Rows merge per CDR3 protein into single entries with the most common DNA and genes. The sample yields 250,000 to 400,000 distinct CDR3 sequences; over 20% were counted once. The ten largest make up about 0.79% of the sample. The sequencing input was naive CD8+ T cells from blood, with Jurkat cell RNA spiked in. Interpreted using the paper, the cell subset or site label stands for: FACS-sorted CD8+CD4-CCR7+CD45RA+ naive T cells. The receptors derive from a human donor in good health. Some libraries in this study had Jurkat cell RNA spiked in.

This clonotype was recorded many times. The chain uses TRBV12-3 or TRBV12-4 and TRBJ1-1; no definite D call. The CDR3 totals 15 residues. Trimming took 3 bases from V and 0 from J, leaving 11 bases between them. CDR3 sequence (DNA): TGTGCCAGCAGTTTTCTTGGGTACATGAACACTGAAGCTTTCTTT. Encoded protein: CASSFLGYMNTEAFF.

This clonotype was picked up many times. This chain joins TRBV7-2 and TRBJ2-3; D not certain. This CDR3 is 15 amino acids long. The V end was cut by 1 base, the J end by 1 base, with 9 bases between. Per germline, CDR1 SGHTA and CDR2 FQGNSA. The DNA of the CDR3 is TGTGCCAGCAGCTTAGTTGGCGCTGGCACAGATACGCAGTATTTT. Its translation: CASSLVGAGTDTQYF.

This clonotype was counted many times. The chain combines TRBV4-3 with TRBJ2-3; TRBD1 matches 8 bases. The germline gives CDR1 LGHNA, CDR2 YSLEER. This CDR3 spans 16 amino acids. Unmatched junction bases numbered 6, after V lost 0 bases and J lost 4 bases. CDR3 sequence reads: CASSQDPWTGPDTQYF. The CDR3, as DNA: TGCGCCAGCAGCCAAGACCCCTGGACAGGGCCAGATACGCAGTATTTT.

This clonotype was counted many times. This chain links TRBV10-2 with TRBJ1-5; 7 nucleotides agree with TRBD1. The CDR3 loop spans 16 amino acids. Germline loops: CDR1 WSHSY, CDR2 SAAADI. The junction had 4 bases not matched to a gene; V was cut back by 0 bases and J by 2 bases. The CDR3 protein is CASSESHRGGNQPQHF. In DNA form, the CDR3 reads TGCGCCAGCAGTGAGTCTCACAGGGGTGGCAATCAGCCCCAGCATTTT.